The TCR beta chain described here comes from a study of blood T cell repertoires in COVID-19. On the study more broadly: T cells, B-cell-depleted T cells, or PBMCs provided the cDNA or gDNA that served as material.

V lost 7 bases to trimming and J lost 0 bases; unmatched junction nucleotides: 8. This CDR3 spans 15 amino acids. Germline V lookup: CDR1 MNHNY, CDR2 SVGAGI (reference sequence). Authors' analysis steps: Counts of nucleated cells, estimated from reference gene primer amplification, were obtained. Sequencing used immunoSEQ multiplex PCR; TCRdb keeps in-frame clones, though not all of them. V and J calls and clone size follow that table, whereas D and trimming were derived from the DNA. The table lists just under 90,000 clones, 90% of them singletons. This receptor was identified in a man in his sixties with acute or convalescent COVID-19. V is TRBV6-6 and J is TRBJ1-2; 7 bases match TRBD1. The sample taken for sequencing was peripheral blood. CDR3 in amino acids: CASKKPGQTNYGYTF. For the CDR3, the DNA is TGTGCCAGCAAAAAACCGGGACAGACTAACTATGGCTACACCTTC.